This T cell receptor beta chain was obtained from a study of neurological immune-mediated disorders (dated by TCRdb to about 2019). Notes on the research overall: Using UMI-based sequencing, the study compared peripheral blood TCR-beta repertoires from patients with HTLV-I-associated myelopathy (HAM/TSP), patients with multiple sclerosis, and healthy controls. Alongside PBMC samples, the set of some 97 TCR-beta libraries contained longitudinal samples, technical triplicates, and paired CD4+ and CD8+ T-cell subsets that had been sorted. Each longitudinal HAM/TSP and healthy donor was sampled at 3 time-points spaced at roughly 3-45 month intervals. The cohort included about 66 subjects: about 15 with HAM/TSP, about 34 with multiple sclerosis, and roughly 20 healthy controls.

cDNA synthesis used template-switch 5'RACE with a primer carrying a 10-nucleotide random unique molecular identifier tagging each TCR transcript. Every sequencing run yielded over 160 million TCR-beta sequences covering 15-18 subjects. Total RNA was extracted with the RNeasy kit. Using the KAPA Real-time Library Amplification kit, TCR-beta VDJ regions were amplified with primers for the TCR constant region and the 5'RACE anchor. Sample indexes and Illumina adaptors were added in a first PCR, and a second PCR then increased library yield. After purification with Ampure beads, the TCR product of roughly 650 bp was size-selected on a 2% E-gel SizeSelection system. Before pooling, libraries had their quality checked on a Bioanalyzer, their concentration measured with Qubit, and their quantity determined with the Kapa Library Quantification kit. An Illumina HiSeq 2500 was used to sequence the libraries paired-end at 2 x 150 bp. To increase sequence diversity, roughly 24-32% phiX was spiked into each library pool. The authors' pipeline ran thus. Quality-filtered reads were processed with the UMI-based MiGEC pipeline, which removed over 75% of raw TCR sequences during error correction. IMGT germline references were used for aligning VDJ genes, and each clonotype was defined as a unique CDR3 amino acid sequence together with its V-J genes. Clonal expansion, Shannon diversity, and CDR3 relatedness (CalcPairwiseDistances, ClusterSamples) were evaluated with VDJtools, and phylogenetic trees were built with CLCbio workbench. A clone was classed as expanded if it had 8 or more unique UMIs, a cutoff based on coefficient-of-variation modelling across technical triplicates. TCRdb reprocessing: public reads trimmed at Q25 with fastp, clones called with MiXCR, in-frame beta chains kept. Rows merge per CDR3 protein into single entries with the most common DNA and genes. The V and J calls shown here were made by TCRdb, not taken from the authors' results. The sample table records some 54,000 distinct CDR3 sequences; about 10% of these occur just once. The ten biggest clones cover more than 6.5% of the sample.

Including the terminal cysteine and phenylalanine, the CDR3 comprises 13 residues. The DNA shown is the 39-base CDR3, in frame from base 1. The germline V gene (reference sequence) gives CDR1 as LNHDA and CDR2 as SQIVND. The V and J ends are trimmed by 3 bases and 5 bases, leaving 8 bases between them. What the time point label conveys for this sample: longitudinal time-point 1 (baseline). For unsorted PBMC libraries, 2 million PBMCs were used after storage in RNAlater at -80 degrees C until RNA extraction. Peripheral blood was subjected to Ficoll-Hypaque density gradient centrifugation to isolate PBMCs, which were then cryopreserved in liquid nitrogen. Comment on this clonotype: The clone's antigen remains unknown. No quality values exist for individual bases; no much larger clone is one base distant.

General findings and caveats noted by the study authors: The highest TCR clonal expansion was observed in HAM/TSP patients, whereas the lowest was observed in MS patients, even when compared with healthy controls. Across subjects, expanded clones never shared an identical CDR3 amino acid sequence, which suggests that the TCR-beta repertoires in every group were private.

The source of this sequence is a male donor with HTLV-1-associated myelopathy (HAM/TSP). Sequencing was carried out using PBMCs. The sequence joins TRBV19 to TRBJ2-1; the D gene is not confidently resolved. The CDR3: CASSIGRNNEQFF. The nucleotides are TGTGCCAGTAGTATTGGTCGGAACAATGAGCAGTTCTTC.